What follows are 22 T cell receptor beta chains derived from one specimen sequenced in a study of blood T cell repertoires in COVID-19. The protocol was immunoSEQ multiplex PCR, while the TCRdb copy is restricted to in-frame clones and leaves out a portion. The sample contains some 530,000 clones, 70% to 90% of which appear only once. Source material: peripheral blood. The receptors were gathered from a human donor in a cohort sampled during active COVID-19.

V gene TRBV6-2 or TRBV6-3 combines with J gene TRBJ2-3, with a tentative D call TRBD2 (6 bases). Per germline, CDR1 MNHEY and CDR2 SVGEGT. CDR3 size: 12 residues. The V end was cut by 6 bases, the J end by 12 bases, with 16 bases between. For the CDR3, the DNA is TGTGCCAGCAGCTCACGCGGGGCCTATCAGTATTTT. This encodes CASSSRGAYQYF.

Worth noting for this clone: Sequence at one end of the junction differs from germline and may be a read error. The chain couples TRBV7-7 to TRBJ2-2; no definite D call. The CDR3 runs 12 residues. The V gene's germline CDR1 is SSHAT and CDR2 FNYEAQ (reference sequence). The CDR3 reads CASSPDTGELFF. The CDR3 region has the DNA TGTGCTAGCAGCCCTGACACCGGGGAGCTGTTTTTT.

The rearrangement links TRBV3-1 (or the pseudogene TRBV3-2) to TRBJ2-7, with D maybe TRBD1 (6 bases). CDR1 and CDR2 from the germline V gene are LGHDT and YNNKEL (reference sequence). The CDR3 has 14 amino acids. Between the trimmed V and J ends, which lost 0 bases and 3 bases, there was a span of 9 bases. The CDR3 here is CASSQEPDSYEQYF. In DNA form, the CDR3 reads TGTGCCAGCAGCCAAGAGCCGGACAGCTACGAGCAGTACTTC.

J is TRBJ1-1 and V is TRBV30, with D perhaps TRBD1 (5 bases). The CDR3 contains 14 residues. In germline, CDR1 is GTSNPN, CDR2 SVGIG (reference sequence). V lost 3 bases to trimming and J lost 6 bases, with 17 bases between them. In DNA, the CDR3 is TGTGCCTGGAGAGAAGACAGACTCTCCCCTGAAGCTTTCTTT. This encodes CAWREDRLSPEAFF.

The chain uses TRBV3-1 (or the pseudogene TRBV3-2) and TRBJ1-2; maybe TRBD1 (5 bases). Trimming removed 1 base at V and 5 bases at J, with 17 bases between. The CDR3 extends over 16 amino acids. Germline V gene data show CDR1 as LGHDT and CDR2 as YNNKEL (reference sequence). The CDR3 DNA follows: TGTGCCAGCAGCCAAGGTCGTCCAGGGTGGCGGTATGGCTACACCTTC. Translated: CASSQGRPGWRYGYTF.

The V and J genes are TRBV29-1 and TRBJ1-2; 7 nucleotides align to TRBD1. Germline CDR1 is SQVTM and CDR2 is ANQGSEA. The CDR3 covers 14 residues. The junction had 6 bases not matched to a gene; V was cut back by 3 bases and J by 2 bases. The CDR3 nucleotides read TGCAGCGTTGATAGGACAGGCTTAAACTATGGCTACACCTTC. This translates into CSVDRTGLNYGYTF.

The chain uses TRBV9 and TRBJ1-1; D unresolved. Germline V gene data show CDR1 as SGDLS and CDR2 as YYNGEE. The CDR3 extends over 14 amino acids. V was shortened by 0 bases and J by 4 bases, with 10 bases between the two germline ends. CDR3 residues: CASSVDLSGTEAFF. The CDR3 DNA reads TGTGCCAGCAGCGTAGATCTGAGCGGCACTGAAGCTTTCTTT.

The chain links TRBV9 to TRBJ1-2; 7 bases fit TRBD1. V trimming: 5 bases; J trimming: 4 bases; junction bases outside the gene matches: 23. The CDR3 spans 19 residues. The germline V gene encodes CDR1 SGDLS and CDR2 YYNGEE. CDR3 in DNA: TGTGCCAGCAGAGGACAGGCCGACTCAAGGGGGATCCTAGGCTATGGCTACACCTTC. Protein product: CASRGQADSRGILGYGYTF.

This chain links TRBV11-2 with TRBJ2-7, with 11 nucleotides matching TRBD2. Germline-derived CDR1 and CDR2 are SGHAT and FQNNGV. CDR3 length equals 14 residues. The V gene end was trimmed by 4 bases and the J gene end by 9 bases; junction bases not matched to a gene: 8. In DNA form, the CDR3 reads TGTGCCAGCAGCTCTATAGCGGGAGGGCCGGGGCAGTACTTC. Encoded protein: CASSSIAGGPGQYF. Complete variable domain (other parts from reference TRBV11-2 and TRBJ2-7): EAGVAQSPRYKIIEKRQSVAFWCNPISGHATLYWYQQILGQGPKLLIQFQNNGVVDDSQLPKDRFSAERLKGVDSTLKIQPAKLEDSAVYLCASSSIAGGPGQYFGPGTRLTVT.

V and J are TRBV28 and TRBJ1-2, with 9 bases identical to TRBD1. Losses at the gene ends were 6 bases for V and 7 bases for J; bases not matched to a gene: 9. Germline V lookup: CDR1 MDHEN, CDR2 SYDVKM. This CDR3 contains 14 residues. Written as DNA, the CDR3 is TGTGCCAGCAGCAGCCGGGACAGGGTGGTTGGCTACACCTTC. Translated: CASSSRDRVVGYTF.

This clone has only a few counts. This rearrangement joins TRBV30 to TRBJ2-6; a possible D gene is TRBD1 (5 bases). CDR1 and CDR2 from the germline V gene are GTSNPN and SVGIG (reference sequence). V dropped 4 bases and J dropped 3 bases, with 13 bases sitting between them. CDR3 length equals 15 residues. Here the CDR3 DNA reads TGTGCCTGGAAGGGTGCAGGGTTTGGGGCCAACGTCCTGACTTTC. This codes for CAWKGAGFGANVLTF. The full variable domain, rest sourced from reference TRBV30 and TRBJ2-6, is SQTIHQWPATLVQPVGSPLSLECTVEGTSNPNLYWYRQAAGRGLQLLFYSVGIGQISSEVPQNLSASRPQDRQFILSSKKLLLSDSGFYLCAWKGAGFGANVLTFGAGSRLTVL.

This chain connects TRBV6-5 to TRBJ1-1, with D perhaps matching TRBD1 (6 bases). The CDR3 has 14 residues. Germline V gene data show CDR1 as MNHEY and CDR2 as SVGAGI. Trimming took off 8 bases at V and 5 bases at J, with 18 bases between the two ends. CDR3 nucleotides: TGTGCCAGCGAGCCTACAGGGAGAGGGACTGAAGCTTTCTTT. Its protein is CASEPTGRGTEAFF.

The CDR3 here is CASSIQGEIGNQPQHF. CDR3 DNA: TGTGCCAGCAGCATTCAGGGGGAGATCGGCAATCAGCCCCAGCATTTT. The chain employs TRBV7-2 and TRBJ1-5; TRBD1 matches 7 bases. The length of the CDR3 is 16 residues. The germline V gene encodes CDR1 SGHTA and CDR2 FQGNSA. Trimming removed 5 bases from V and 2 bases from J; junction bases left unmatched: 9.

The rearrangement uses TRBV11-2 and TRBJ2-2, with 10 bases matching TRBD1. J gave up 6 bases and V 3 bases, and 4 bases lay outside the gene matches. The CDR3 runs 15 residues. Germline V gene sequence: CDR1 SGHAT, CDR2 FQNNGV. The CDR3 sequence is CASSLGQGPSGELFF. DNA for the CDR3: TGTGCCAGCAGCTTGGGACAGGGGCCGTCCGGGGAGCTGTTTTTT.

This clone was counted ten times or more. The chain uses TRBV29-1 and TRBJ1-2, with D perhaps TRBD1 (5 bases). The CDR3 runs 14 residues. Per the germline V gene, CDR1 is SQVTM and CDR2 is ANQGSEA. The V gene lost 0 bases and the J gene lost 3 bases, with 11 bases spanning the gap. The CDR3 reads CSVEDLRRDYGYTF. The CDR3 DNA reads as TGCAGCGTTGAAGATCTTCGCAGGGACTATGGCTACACCTTC.

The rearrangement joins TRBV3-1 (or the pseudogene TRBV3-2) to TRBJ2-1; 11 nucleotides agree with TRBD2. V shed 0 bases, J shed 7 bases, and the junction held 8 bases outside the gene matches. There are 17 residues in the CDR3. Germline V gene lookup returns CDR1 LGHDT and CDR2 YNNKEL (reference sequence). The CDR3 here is CASSQEPLTSGKNEQFF. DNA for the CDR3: TGTGCCAGCAGCCAAGAACCCTTGACTAGCGGGAAGAATGAGCAGTTCTTC.

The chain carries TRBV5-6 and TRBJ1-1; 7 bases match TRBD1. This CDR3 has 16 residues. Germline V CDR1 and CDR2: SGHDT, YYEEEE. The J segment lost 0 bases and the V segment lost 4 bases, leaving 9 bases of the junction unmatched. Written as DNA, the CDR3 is TGTGCCAGCAGCCCTGACAGGGTACGCATGAACACTGAAGCTTTCTTT. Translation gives CASSPDRVRMNTEAFF.

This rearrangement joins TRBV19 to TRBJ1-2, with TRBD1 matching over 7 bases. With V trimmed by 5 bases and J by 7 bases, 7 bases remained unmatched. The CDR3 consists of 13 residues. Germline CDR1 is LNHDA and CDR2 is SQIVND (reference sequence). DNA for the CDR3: TGTGCCAGTAGTGCCGACAGGGACGGTGGCTACACCTTC. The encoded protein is CASSADRDGGYTF.

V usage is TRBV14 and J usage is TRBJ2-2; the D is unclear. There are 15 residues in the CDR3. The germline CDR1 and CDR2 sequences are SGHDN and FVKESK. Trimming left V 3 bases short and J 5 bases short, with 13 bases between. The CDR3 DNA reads TGTGCCAGCAGCCACGATTCCTCTCGGACCGGGGAGCTGTTTTTT. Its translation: CASSHDSSRTGELFF.

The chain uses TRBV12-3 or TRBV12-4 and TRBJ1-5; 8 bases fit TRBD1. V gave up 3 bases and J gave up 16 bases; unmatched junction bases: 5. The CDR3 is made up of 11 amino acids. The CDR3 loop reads CASSFGQGLHF. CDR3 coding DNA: TGTGCCAGCAGTTTCGGACAGGGCTTACATTTT.

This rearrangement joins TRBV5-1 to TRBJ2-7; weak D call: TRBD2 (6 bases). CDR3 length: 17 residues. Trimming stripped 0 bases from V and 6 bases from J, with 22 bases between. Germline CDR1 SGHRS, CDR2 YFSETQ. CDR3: CASSLGGDHRGASEQYF. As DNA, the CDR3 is TGCGCCAGCAGCTTGGGCGGGGATCACAGAGGGGCTAGCGAGCAGTACTTC.

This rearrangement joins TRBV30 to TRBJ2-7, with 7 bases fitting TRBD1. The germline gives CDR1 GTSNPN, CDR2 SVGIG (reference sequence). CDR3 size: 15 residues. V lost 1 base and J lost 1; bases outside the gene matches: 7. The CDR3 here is CAWSAQGLGSYEQYF. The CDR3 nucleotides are TGTGCCTGGAGTGCACAGGGGTTAGGTTCCTACGAGCAGTACTTC. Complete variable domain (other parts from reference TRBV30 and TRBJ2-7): SQTIHQWPATLVQPVGSPLSLECTVEGTSNPNLYWYRQAAGRGLQLLFYSVGIGQISSEVPQNLSASRPQDRQFILSSKKLLLSDSGFYLCAWSAQGLGSYEQYFGPGTRLTVT.